The T cell receptor beta chain described here comes from a study of CD4 T cells in relation to SARS-CoV-2 and coronaviruses. Study information: ViraFEST: roughly 10-day antigen culture of PBMCs, then TCR beta CDR3 sequencing. The HLA restriction of the shared crossreactive spike epitopes was mapped.

The data were produced by immunoSEQ multiplex PCR, yet TCRdb's version contains in-frame clones alone and is incomplete. The sample lists 35,000 to 50,000 clones; about 80% were seen once. V was cut by 1 base and J by 4 bases, with 5 bases left in between. CDR1 is LGHDT and CDR2 is YNNKEL in the germline V gene (reference sequence). CDR3 length: 12 residues. Fewer than 1.2 x 10^5 naive or memory CD4+ cells were cultured with CEF peptides for about 10 days. This clone was seen a few times. Its target is unknown. Study-level findings and limits: Samples before the pandemic and after infection were not matched within any donor.

The rearrangement joins TRBV3-1 (or the pseudogene TRBV3-2) to TRBJ2-7; D unresolved. The sequence was collected from an adult with COVID-19. Source material: naive CD4+ T cells from PBMCs, cultured in vitro. Subset: naive CD4+ T cells isolated by negative enrichment. The CDR3 is CASSQGAYEQYF. CDR3 sequence (DNA): TGTGCCAGCAGCCAAGGGGCATACGAGCAGTACTTC.